The clone carrying this T cell receptor beta chain was picked up a small number of times. TCRdb itself ran the RACE reads through MiXCR, one entry per CDR3 protein. The sample has a few hundred thousand distinct CDR3 sequences, around 5.5% seen once. This specimen belongs to a study of human T cells and chemical hapten exposure. Turning to the study itself: Sensitization involved placing 2% DPC onto a roughly 2 cm by roughly 2 cm region of upper inner arm skin. All patients underwent weekly scalp dosing with diphenylcyclopropenone for the full approximately 25-week study.

Time point reported: pre-sensitization, week 0. As for treatment: therapeutic diphenylcyclopropenone sensitization with weekly scalp DPC. This TCR was recovered from a young woman with alopecia areata. Some clones in this sample may be carry-over from other donors' samples. The sequences come from whole blood, collected in connection with sensitization to the hapten diphenylcyclopropenone (DPC).

The CDR3 bases are TGTGCCAGCAGCCTTAGGGGGGTCGAGCAGTACTTC. Translation gives CASSLRGVEQYF. The J gene is TRBJ2-7, the V gene TRBV27; D possibly matches TRBD1 or TRBD2 (6 bases each). Germline V gene sequence: CDR1 MNHEY, CDR2 SMNVEV (reference sequence). The CDR3 runs 12 residues. V lost 6 bases and J 6 bases, leaving 12 bases between the germline ends.